The rows below give T cell receptor beta chains drawn from one sample of a study of CD8 T cells in Susac syndrome. TCRdb passed the immunoSEQ multiplex PCR reads through MiXCR, listing each CDR3 protein once. The repertoire consists of around 130,000 distinct CDR3 sequences, with roughly 89% occurring once and the leading ten covering over 0.2%. Sample: CD8+ T cells from PBMCs. These receptors came from a human donor with multiple sclerosis. The CDR3 runs from the conserved cysteine through the conserved F or W. The order of the fields is clone size, J gene, V gene, D gene, CDR3 DNA, CDR3 protein. A D gene is named only where the DNA matches it firmly. Not every row has a clone size; where given, it reads once, few, many or a size class.

>.|TRBJ1-5|TRBV19|.
TGTGCCAGTAGTATAGGGGGCTCCCTCCCGCCCCAGCATTTT
CASSIGGSLPPQHF
>.|TRBJ2-1|TRBV9|TRBD2
TGTGCCAGCAGTTTATCCGGGAGGGCAGATGAGCAGTTCTTC
CASSLSGRADEQFF
>.|TRBJ2-1|TRBV7-9|.
TGTGCCAGCAGCTTAGTGGGGGAGGCGGACAATGAGCAGTTCTTC
CASSLVGEADNEQFF
>once|TRBJ2-7|TRBV5-6|.
TGTGCCAGCAGCTTAGCGGCGGGAAACTCCTACGAGCAGTACTTC
CASSLAAGNSYEQYF
>.|TRBJ2-1|TRBV7-9|.
TGTGCCAGCAGCTTAGCGGTAGGGGCTTCGCCGCAGTTCTTC
CASSLAVGASPQFF
>.|TRBJ2-5|TRBV20-1|.
TGCAGTGCTAGAGATTGGGTCCGGGCGGGGCAAGAGACCCAGTACTTC
CSARDWVRAGQETQYF
>.|TRBJ2-1|TRBV12-3/TRBV12-4|TRBD1
TGTGCCAGCAGTTTAGCGGGACAGATGCATGAGCAGTTCTTC
CASSLAGQMHEQFF
>.|TRBJ2-1|TRBV14|.
TGTGCCAGCAGCCCCACCTACAATGAGCAGTTCTTC
CASSPTYNEQFF
>.|TRBJ2-7|TRBV5-1|.
TGCGCCAGCAGCTTGGGACAGGAGTACGAGCAGTACTTC
CASSLGQEYEQYF
>.|TRBJ2-7|TRBV6-1|TRBD1
TGTGCCAGCCGAGGGACAGGGGACGACGAGCAGTACTTC
CASRGTGDDEQYF
>few|TRBJ1-2|TRBV28|.
TGTGCCAGCAGTTTCGCAGAGAACTATGGCTACACCTTC
CASSFAENYGYTF
>.|TRBJ2-1|TRBV2|TRBD2
TGTGCCAGGGGGACTAGCGCCTCTCTCTCCTACAATGAGCAGTTCTTC
CARGTSASLSYNEQFF
>.|TRBJ2-2|TRBV29-1|.
TGCAGCGTTGAAGATCAACAGGGTTGGGCCGGGGAGCTGTTTTTT
CSVEDQQGWAGELFF
>.|TRBJ2-7|TRBV29-1|.
TGCAGCGTTGACCTTGGGTGGGAGCAGTACTTC
CSVDLGWEQYF
>once|TRBJ2-3|TRBV19|.
TGTGCCAGTAGTATAAGGGACATCACAGATACGCAGTATTTT
CASSIRDITDTQYF
>.|TRBJ1-1|TRBV27|.
TGTGCCAGCAGTCGGGGGGGATCTAAAGCTTTCTTT
CASSRGGSKAFF
>.|TRBJ1-1|TRBV6-5|.
TGTGCCAGCAGGGATGGAGGAGGCGCGAACACTGAAGCTTTCTTT
CASRDGGGANTEAFF
>.|TRBJ1-1|TRBV7-9|.
TGTGCCAGCAGCTTAGGGGAGTACACTGAAGCTTTCTTT
CASSLGEYTEAFF
>.|TRBJ2-7|TRBV20-1|.
TGCAGTGCGTCAAGACTGAGAACCCCCGGCGAGCAGTACTTC
CSASRLRTPGEQYF
>.|TRBJ2-7|TRBV12-3/TRBV12-4|.
TGTGCCAGCATGTTGCCTGAGGCGATCGAGCAGTACTTC
CASMLPEAIEQYF
>once|TRBJ2-5|TRBV20-1|TRBD2
TGCAGCGCCCCGAGACTAGCGGGAGAAGCAGAGACCCAGTACTTC
CSAPRLAGEAETQYF
>few|TRBJ1-5|TRBV24-1|.
TGTGCCACCAGTGATTTGGGCCAGCCCCAGCATTTT
CATSDLGQPQHF
>once|TRBJ2-3|TRBV5-6|TRBD2
TGTGCCAGCAGCTCGGTAGCGGGAGGGGCCCATACGCAGTATTTT
CASSSVAGGAHTQYF
>.|TRBJ2-1|TRBV24-1|TRBD1
TGTGCCACCAGTGATTTACAGGGGCCAGGGGATGAGCAGTTCTTC
CATSDLQGPGDEQFF
>.|TRBJ2-1|TRBV3-1|TRBD2
TGTGCCAGCAGCCATCCCACTAGCGGGTCCTACAATGAGCAGTTCTTC
CASSHPTSGSYNEQFF
>.|TRBJ2-7|TRBV6-1|TRBD1
TGTGCCAGCAGTGCGACAGGGGGCATCGAGCAGTACTTC
CASSATGGIEQYF
>.|TRBJ1-2|TRBV12-3/TRBV12-4|.
TGTGCCAGCAGTTTAGCGTACCGGGATTCATATGGCTACACCTTC
CASSLAYRDSYGYTF
>.|TRBJ2-3|TRBV24-1|.
TGTGCCACCAGTGATCCTTACCCCCGGAGCACAGATACGCAGTATTTT
CATSDPYPRSTDTQYF